These T cell receptor beta chains were read from a single sample in a study of blood T cell repertoires in COVID-19. The data were produced by immunoSEQ multiplex PCR, yet TCRdb's version contains in-frame clones alone and is incomplete. The repertoire holds about 110,000 clones, with less than 80% as singletons. Material: peripheral blood. Every receptor here comes from a man older than 75 with COVID-19, enrolled during active disease. CDR3s include the opening cysteine and the closing phenylalanine or tryptophan. Each record gives: clone size, J gene, V gene, D gene, CDR3 DNA, CDR3 protein. The D gene is left open where the match is weak. For some rows the clone size is stated as once, few or many, or as a class when expanded; others skip it.

NA	TRBJ2-1	TRBV6-7	NA	TGTGCCAGCAGTTACTGGGCAGTTGAGCAGTTCTTC	CASSYWAVEQFF
few	TRBJ1-5	TRBV4-2	NA	TGTGCCAGCAGCCAATCCACAGGGAGCAATCAGCCCCAGCATTTT	CASSQSTGSNQPQHF
few	TRBJ1-3	TRBV5-6	TRBD1	TGTGCCAGCAGCTTGGAGGGCAGGGGGCGCGATGGAAACACCATATATTTT	CASSLEGRGRDGNTIYF
NA	TRBJ1-2	TRBV9	NA	TGTGCCAGCAGCTTTGACCCCGGACACTCGGATTATGGCTACACCTTC	CASSFDPGHSDYGYTF
NA	TRBJ1-1	TRBV7-3	NA	TGTGCCAGCAGCCCGCAGATGAACACTGAAGCTTTCTTT	CASSPQMNTEAFF
NA	TRBJ2-7	TRBV4-3	TRBD1	TGCGCCAGCAGCGTCCACCCGGGACAGGGAACCTACGAGCAGTACTTC	CASSVHPGQGTYEQYF
NA	TRBJ2-1	TRBV4-1	NA	TGCGCCAGCAGCCAGTCTCCCGGGGAGAGCACCTACAATGAGCAGTTCTTC	CASSQSPGESTYNEQFF
few	TRBJ1-6	TRBV27	NA	TGTGCCAGCAGTTTATTAGAGAATTCACCCCTCCACTTT	CASSLLENSPLHF
NA	TRBJ1-4	TRBV28	TRBD1	TGTGCCAGCGGAAGACAGGGAGTTGAAAAACTGTTTTTT	CASGRQGVEKLFF
NA	TRBJ2-1	TRBV28	TRBD2	TGTGCCAGTCTTTCTTCGACTAGCGGGGTGATGAGGAATGAGCAGTTCTTC	CASLSSTSGVMRNEQFF
once	TRBJ1-2	TRBV6-6	NA	TGTGCCAGCAGTTCCTCGGACAGCTGGACGAGCTTTGGCTACACCTTC	CASSSSDSWTSFGYTF
NA	TRBJ2-7	TRBV7-8	TRBD1	TGTGCCAGCAGCTTAGTGACAGGGGTGGACGAGCAGTACTTC	CASSLVTGVDEQYF
NA	TRBJ2-3	TRBV9	TRBD2	TGTGCCAGCAGCCGAAAGGGGTCAACGGGAGGGTCAGATACGCAGTATTTT	CASSRKGSTGGSDTQYF
NA	TRBJ1-1	TRBV3-1/TRBV3-2	NA	TGTGCCAGCAGCCCGGACATGCTGGGAGCTTTCTTT	CASSPDMLGAFF
NA	TRBJ2-3	TRBV28	TRBD2	TGTGCCACCGGGGTATCTAGCGGGAGAGGGCCCACAGATACGCAGTATTTT	CATGVSSGRGPTDTQYF
NA	TRBJ2-7	TRBV12-1	NA	TGTGCCAGCAGCTTTGAGACCAGGACTTACTACGAGCAGTACTTC	CASSFETRTYYEQYF
NA	TRBJ2-5	TRBV7-9	TRBD2	TGTGCCAGCAGCTCCCCGCCGGGGTCCTCGGGGGGGACCCAGTACTTC	CASSSPPGSSGGTQYF
NA	TRBJ1-5	TRBV27	NA	TGTGCCAGCAGTTTAATCCAGGGCATTCAGCCCCAGCATTTT	CASSLIQGIQPQHF
NA	TRBJ2-3	TRBV7-3	TRBD1	TGTGCCAGCAGCTCGACAGGGGGGGAGAATACGCAGTATTTT	CASSSTGGENTQYF
NA	TRBJ1-5	TRBV21-1	NA	TGTGCCAGCAGCCCACGTGGAGCCTCTCTGGGCAATCAGCCCCAGCATTTT	CASSPRGASLGNQPQHF
few	TRBJ2-5	TRBV24-1	NA	TGTGCCACCAGTGATGGGGGCGAAGAGACCCAGTACTTC	CATSDGGEETQYF
NA	TRBJ1-5	TRBV29-1	NA	TGCAGCGTTGCGGAGTACATCAATCAGCCCCAGCATTTT	CSVAEYINQPQHF
NA	TRBJ2-1	TRBV11-3	NA	TGTGCCAGCAGCTCCCGGGACTCCAATGAGCAGTTCTTC	CASSSRDSNEQFF
NA	TRBJ1-3	TRBV9	NA	TGTGCCAGCAGCGTAGACGAGGGTTCAGGAAACACCATATATTTT	CASSVDEGSGNTIYF
NA	TRBJ2-1	TRBV28	TRBD2	TGTGCCAGCAGTTCTAGCGGGGCGGACCACAATGAGCAGTTCTTC	CASSSSGADHNEQFF
many	TRBJ2-3	TRBV18	NA	TGTGCCAGCTCACCGGGTAGCAGCACAGATACGCAGTATTTT	CASSPGSSTDTQYF
NA	TRBJ1-2	TRBV28	TRBD1	TGTGCCAGCAGTAAGCCGGGACAGGGGTCCTATGGCTACACCTTC	CASSKPGQGSYGYTF
NA	TRBJ1-2	TRBV6-5	TRBD1	TGTGCCAGCGGGGATAGGGGGCTGCTTGGCTACACCTTC	CASGDRGLLGYTF
NA	TRBJ1-6	TRBV12-3/TRBV12-4	NA	TGTGCCAGCAGTTTAGCGGTCGCGTCACCCCTCCACTTT	CASSLAVASPLHF
NA	TRBJ2-5	TRBV28	TRBD2	TGTGCCAGCAGTTTATTTACTAGCGGAAACCAAGAGACCCAGTACTTC	CASSLFTSGNQETQYF
NA	TRBJ2-1	TRBV6-4	TRBD2	TGTGCCAGCAGTGACGATTTGGGACTAGTGGGAGACAATGAGCAGTTCTTC	CASSDDLGLVGDNEQFF
NA	TRBJ2-7	TRBV5-6	TRBD1	TGTGCCAGCAGCATAGCCGGGACAGCCATATACGAGCAGTACTTC	CASSIAGTAIYEQYF
once	TRBJ2-3	TRBV5-4	TRBD2	TGTGCCAGCAGCTTGAAACTAGCGGGAGAAGATACGCAGTATTTT	CASSLKLAGEDTQYF
NA	TRBJ2-5	TRBV6-5	NA	TGTGCCAGCAGACCCACAGGGAGCGCAGGGGAGACCCAGTACTTC	CASRPTGSAGETQYF
NA	TRBJ1-6	TRBV7-8	NA	TGTGCCAGCAGCGATAGTGCAGGGGCAGGTTCACCCCTCCACTTT	CASSDSAGAGSPLHF
NA	TRBJ1-1	TRBV7-9	NA	TGTGCCAGCAGCTCGGGTCTACAGGGTTTGAACACTGAAGCTTTCTTT	CASSSGLQGLNTEAFF
NA	TRBJ1-4	TRBV6-1	NA	TGTGCCAGCAGTGAGGCGGGGGCAACTAATGAAAAACTGTTTTTT	CASSEAGATNEKLFF
once	TRBJ1-1	TRBV5-1	NA	TGCGCCAGCAGCCTAAGGATACTCCAGGGGAGTGGCGACACTGAAGCTTTCTTT	CASSLRILQGSGDTEAFF
NA	TRBJ2-7	TRBV28	TRBD2	TGTGCCAGCAGTCGAGGACTAGCGGGAGGGCCGCGGTACTTC	CASSRGLAGGPRYF
NA	TRBJ1-5	TRBV21-1	NA	TGTGCCAGCAGCAAAGTGTGGCACAATCAGCCCCAGCATTTT	CASSKVWHNQPQHF
NA	TRBJ2-1	TRBV7-9	NA	TGTGCCAGCAGCTTAAGTCGGACTAACAATGAGCAGTTCTTC	CASSLSRTNNEQFF
NA	TRBJ2-5	TRBV3-1/TRBV3-2	TRBD2	TGTGCCAGCAGCCAAGATAGCACTAGCGGGCCCACCCAGTACTTC	CASSQDSTSGPTQYF
NA	TRBJ1-2	TRBV28	TRBD1	TGTGCCAGCAGTTTAATGGGACAGTTTGACGGCTACACCTTC	CASSLMGQFDGYTF
few	TRBJ2-1	TRBV27	NA	TGTGCCAGCAGTTTATCGGAGTTTCGCCCAGCCTTCTTC	CASSLSEFRPAFF
NA	TRBJ1-2	TRBV4-1	TRBD1	TGCGCCAGCAGCCTTCAGACAGGGCAATTTTTAGGCTACACCTTC	CASSLQTGQFLGYTF
few	TRBJ2-7	TRBV11-2	TRBD1	TGTGCCAGCAGCCAAAGGGTCCCTTGGGACAGAAGCTACGAGCAGTACTTC	CASSQRVPWDRSYEQYF
NA	TRBJ2-5	TRBV5-4	NA	TGTGCCAGCAGCTTGCCCAAAGAGACCCAGTACTTC	CASSLPKETQYF